This TCR beta chain was recovered during a study of blood T cell repertoires in COVID-19. About the research overall: T cells, B-cell-depleted T cells, or PBMCs provided the cDNA or gDNA that served as material.

This CDR3 contains 14 residues. The V and J ends lost 2 bases and 4 bases respectively, with 12 bases between them. The germline CDR1 and CDR2 sequences are GTSNPN and SVGIG (reference sequence). Sequencing used immunoSEQ multiplex PCR; TCRdb keeps in-frame clones, though not all of them. There are about 160,000 clones in the sample; over 70% occur only once, and approximately 5.1% lies in the top ten. Assignments of participants to cohorts depended upon their own reported clinical history. This TCR was recovered from a woman in her forties with acute COVID-19. The chain recombines TRBV30 with TRBJ1-5; D is uncertain. The specimen was PBMCs or T cells enriched from blood (not recorded which). The CDR3: CAWSKVGGNQPQHF. In DNA form, the CDR3 reads TGTGCCTGGAGTAAGGTGGGAGGGAATCAGCCCCAGCATTTT.